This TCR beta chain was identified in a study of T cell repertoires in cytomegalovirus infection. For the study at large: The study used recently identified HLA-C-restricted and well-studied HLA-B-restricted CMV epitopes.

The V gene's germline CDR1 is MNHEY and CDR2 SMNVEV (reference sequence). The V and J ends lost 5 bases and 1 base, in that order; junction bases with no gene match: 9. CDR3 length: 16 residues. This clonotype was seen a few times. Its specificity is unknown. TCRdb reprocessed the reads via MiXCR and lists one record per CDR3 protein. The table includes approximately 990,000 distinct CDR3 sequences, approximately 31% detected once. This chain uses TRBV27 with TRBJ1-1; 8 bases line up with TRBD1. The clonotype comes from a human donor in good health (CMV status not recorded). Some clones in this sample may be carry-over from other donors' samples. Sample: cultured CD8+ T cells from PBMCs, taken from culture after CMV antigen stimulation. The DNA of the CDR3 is TGTGCCAGCAGTATCGCCTCGACAGGGGAGAACACTGAAGCTTTCTTT. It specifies CASSIASTGENTEAFF.